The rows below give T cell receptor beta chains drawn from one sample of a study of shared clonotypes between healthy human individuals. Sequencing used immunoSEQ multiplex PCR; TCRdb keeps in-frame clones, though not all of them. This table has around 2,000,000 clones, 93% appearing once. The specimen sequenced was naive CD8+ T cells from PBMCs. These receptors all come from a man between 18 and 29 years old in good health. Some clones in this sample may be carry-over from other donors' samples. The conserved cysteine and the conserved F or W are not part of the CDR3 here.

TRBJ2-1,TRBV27,ASSFVGGLYNEQF
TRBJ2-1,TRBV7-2,ASSSRASGRGSYNEQF
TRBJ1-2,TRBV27,ASSSRGHFYGYT
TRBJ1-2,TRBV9,ASSSTGYGYT
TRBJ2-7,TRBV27,ASSSRGAGYEQY
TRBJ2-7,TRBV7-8,ASSPLYPGQGHEQY
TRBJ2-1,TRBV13,ASSGRTSGRGNEQF
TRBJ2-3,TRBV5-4,ASRPMDRGTDTQY
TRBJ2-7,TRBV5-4,ASSYRGGVYEQY
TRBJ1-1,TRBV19,ASRKATANTEAF
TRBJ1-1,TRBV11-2,ASSPDRGSGTEAF
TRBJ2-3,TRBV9,ASSARVTPVTDTQY
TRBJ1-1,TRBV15,ATNSIEDTEAF
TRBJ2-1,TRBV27,ASSLGPWREDTHEQF
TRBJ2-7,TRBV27,ASSLVGLLQYEQY
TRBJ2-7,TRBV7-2,ASSSWGPSYEQY
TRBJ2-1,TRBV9,ASSPGANNEQF
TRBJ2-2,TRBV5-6,ASSSPGESGGELF
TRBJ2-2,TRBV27,ASRSGTGNTGELF
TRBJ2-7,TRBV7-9,ASSQDRAYEQY
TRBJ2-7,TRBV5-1,ASSYTFGPNYEQY
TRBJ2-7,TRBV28,ASSPQDRVVYEQY
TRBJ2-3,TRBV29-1,SVAGLAGGGSTDTQY
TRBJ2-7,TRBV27,ASRVRTFTYEQY
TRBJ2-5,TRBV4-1,ASSQASGGETQY
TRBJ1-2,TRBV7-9,ASSLTPHGYT
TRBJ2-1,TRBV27,ASSLYGGSYNEQF
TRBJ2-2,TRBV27,ASSPLYRQGINTGELF
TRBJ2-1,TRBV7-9,ASSQDWRLATYNEQF
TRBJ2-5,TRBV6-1,ASRGGAQETQY
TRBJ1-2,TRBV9,ASSLSSYGYT
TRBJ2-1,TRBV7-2,ASSLEGVSSYNEQF
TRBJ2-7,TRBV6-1,ASSEESDRYEQY
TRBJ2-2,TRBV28,ASSQGGLAESNTGELF
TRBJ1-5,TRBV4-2,ASSQAGTGGLQGQPQH
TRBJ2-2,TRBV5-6,ASGQNTGELF
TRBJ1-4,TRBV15,ATSRDWGHNNEKLF
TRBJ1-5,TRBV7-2,ASSWGANQPQH
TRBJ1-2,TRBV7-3,ASSLRPNINNYGYT
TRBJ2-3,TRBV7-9,ASSGSRDTQY
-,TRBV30,AWSVHSSYEQY
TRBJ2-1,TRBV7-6,ASSVLGLSSYNEQF
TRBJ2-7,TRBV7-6,ASSLEQGMQSYEQY
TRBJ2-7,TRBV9,ASSVAGGSVYEQY
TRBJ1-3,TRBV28,ASRDVRNNGNTIY
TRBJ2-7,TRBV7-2,ASSSGQGIHEQY
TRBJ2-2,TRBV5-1,ASSSGGGLAGVQTGELF
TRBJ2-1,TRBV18,ASSPSKQGARGNEQF
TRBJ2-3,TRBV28,ASSYTTDTQY
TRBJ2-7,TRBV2,ASRPIAGANEQY
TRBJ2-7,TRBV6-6,ASRRQGVNDEQY
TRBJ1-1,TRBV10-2,AIERNTEAF
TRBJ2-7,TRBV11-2,ASSLTGPYEQY
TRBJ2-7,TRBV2,ASSVGRKGEQY
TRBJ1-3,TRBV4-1,ASSQAQGNTIY
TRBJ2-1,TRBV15,ATSRGVTTYNEQF
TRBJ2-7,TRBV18,ASSLNPAPGGNEQY